The sequence of this T cell receptor (beta chain) was determined in a study of T cell changes during pregnancy in multiple sclerosis. Produced via immunoSEQ multiplex PCR; TCRdb's table is partial and in-frame only. The sample has some 58,000 clones, around 97% seen once. The V gene's germline CDR1 is MNHEY and CDR2 SMNVEV (reference sequence). The CDR3 is 16 residues long. With 0 bases clipped from V and 4 bases from J, the junction kept 3 bases outside the gene matches. The sequenced sample was CD8+ T cells from peripheral blood mononuclear cells, obtained after pregnancy. The chain carries TRBV27 and TRBJ2-1, with TRBD2 matching over 10 bases. The TCR originated in a female donor with multiple sclerosis, enrolled in a pregnancy study. CDR3: CASSLSPSGSYNEQFF. The CDR3 region has the DNA TGTGCCAGCAGTTTATCGCCTAGCGGGAGTTACAATGAGCAGTTCTTC.